Below, one T cell receptor beta chain is given with its context. What it binds is unknown. This record belongs to a study of vaccination and CD4 T cells after COVID-19. Findings and limits, study-wide: Convalescent patients' median share of reactive clones seen only post-vaccination was approximately 85%.

One entry per CDR3 protein, called by TCRdb with MiXCR from the PCR reads. The data hold 21,000 or so distinct CDR3 sequences, with around 60% observed a single time. The sequencing used CD4+ T cells from blood, collected before SARS-CoV-2 vaccination. The clonotype was recovered from a human donor who had recovered from COVID-19.

The CDR3: CSARPPDRNQPQHF. The CDR3 DNA follows: TGCAGTGCTAGACCACCCGATCGCAATCAGCCCCAGCATTTT. This chain joins TRBV20-1 and TRBJ1-5; D gene uncertain. CDR1 and CDR2 from the germline V gene are DFQATT and SNEGSKA (reference sequence). V was shortened by 2 bases and J by 2 bases, with 10 bases between the two germline ends. The CDR3 totals 14 residues.